A single sample is the source of the 21 T cell receptor beta chains below, sequenced in a study of high-grade serous ovarian cancer treatment subgroups. Tumor samples were taken before definitive surgery or chemotherapy. Some clones are missing from TCRdb's copy, which holds only in-frame ones; the method was immunoSEQ multiplex PCR. The sample shows around 4,300 clones, 70% to 75% of them seen only once. Input material: tumor tissue. The receptors originated from a human donor with high-grade serous ovarian cancer.

V and J are TRBV28 and TRBJ1-2; D is uncertain. CDR1 is MDHEN, CDR2 SYDVKM, per germline. Deletions cut 2 bases from V and 1 base from J, with 5 bases between. The CDR3 totals 13 residues. As DNA, the CDR3 is TGTGCCAGCAGTTTAGAACTTAACTATGGCTACACCTTC. It encodes CASSLELNYGYTF.

The J gene is TRBJ2-5, the V gene TRBV9, with 12 nucleotides matching TRBD2. J gave up 9 bases and V 3 bases, and 6 bases lay outside the gene matches. Germline assignment: CDR1 SGDLS and CDR2 YYNGEE. The CDR3 has 14 amino acids. The CDR3 protein is CASSEQLAGGSQYF. As DNA, the CDR3 is TGTGCCAGCAGCGAACAACTAGCGGGGGGCTCCCAGTACTTC.

V gene TRBV20-1 combines with J gene TRBJ2-7; possibly TRBD2 for D (6 bases). V lost 6 bases and J lost 6, with 9 bases in between. The CDR3 runs to 10 residues. Germline values: CDR1 DFQATT, CDR2 SNEGSKA (reference sequence). The DNA for the CDR3 is TGCAGTGCGGGGGGAGCCGAGCAGTACTTC. It is translated as CSAGGAEQYF.

By share, this clone ranks as large. This chain links TRBV28 with TRBJ1-2, with D perhaps matching TRBD1 (5 bases). This CDR3 comprises 15 residues. In germline, CDR1 is MDHEN, CDR2 SYDVKM. With 3 bases removed from V and 5 bases from J, the gap between germline ends came to 16 bases. The CDR3 DNA is TGTGCCAGCAGTTTGATCGAGCCAGGGTGGTATGGCTACACCTTC. Translating gives CASSLIEPGWYGYTF.

The chain uses TRBV7-2 and TRBJ2-2, with 8 bases aligning to TRBD1. Per the germline V gene, CDR1 is SGHTA and CDR2 is FQGNSA. V shed 5 bases, J shed 0 bases, and the junction held 14 bases outside the gene matches. The CDR3 length is 19 residues. CDR3 DNA: TGTGCCAGCAGCGCGGCCCCGACAGGGGCGAAAACGAACACCGGGGAGCTGTTTTTT. It is translated as CASSAAPTGAKTNTGELFF.

The chain couples TRBV6-1 to TRBJ2-3, with D possibly matching TRBD1 (6 bases). CDR1 is MNHNS and CDR2 is SASEGT in the germline V gene. V was clipped by 4 bases and J by 2 bases, with 10 bases between them. This CDR3 contains 14 residues. The CDR3 region is CASSAEGDTDTQYF. CDR3 sequence (DNA): TGTGCCAGCAGTGCTGAGGGGGACACAGATACGCAGTATTTT.

The chain combines TRBV5-4 with TRBJ2-5; D may be TRBD2 (5 bases). This CDR3 comprises 12 residues. Between the trimmed V and J ends, which lost 0 bases and 11 bases, there was a span of 11 bases. The germline CDR1 and CDR2 sequences are SGHNT and YYREEE (reference sequence). The CDR3 sequence is CASSLGGWEQYF. The CDR3 nucleotides read TGTGCCAGCAGCTTGGGAGGGTGGGAGCAGTACTTC. Full variable domain (missing parts from reference TRBV5-4 and TRBJ2-5): ETGVTQSPTHLIKTRGQQVTLRCSSQSGHNTVSWYQQALGQGPQFIFQYYREEENGRGNFPPRFSGLQFPNYSSELNVNALELDDSALYLCASSLGGWEQYFGPGTRLLVL.

V gene TRBV11-2 combines with J gene TRBJ1-2; a weak D match, TRBD1 (5 bases). Germline V gene data show CDR1 as SGHAT and CDR2 as FQNNGV. This CDR3 is built from 15 residues. V was cut by 4 bases and J by 2 bases, with 14 bases left in between. The CDR3 region has the DNA TGTGCCAGCAGCTGGACTCCCGGGACGAACTATGGCTACACCTTC. It encodes CASSWTPGTNYGYTF.

J is TRBJ1-1 and V is TRBV5-1; a possible D gene is TRBD1 (5 bases). This CDR3 has 18 residues. Germline CDR1 reads SGHRS; CDR2 reads YFSETQ. Deletions cut 0 bases from V and 1 base from J, with 19 bases between. The CDR3 sequence is CASSLEVWVPGTNTEAFF. The CDR3 region has the DNA TGCGCCAGCAGCTTGGAAGTGTGGGTGCCAGGGACGAACACTGAAGCTTTCTTT.

The chain couples TRBV4-1 to TRBJ1-3; D uncertain. In germline, CDR1 is MGHRA, CDR2 YSYEKL. This CDR3 has 14 amino acids. Trimming stripped 3 bases from V and 3 bases from J, with 9 bases between. The CDR3 spells CASSQTENGNTIYF. The DNA for the CDR3 is TGCGCCAGCAGCCAGACGGAGAATGGAAACACCATATATTTT.

This chain joins TRBV18 and TRBJ2-7; a weak D match, TRBD1 (5 bases). V was pared by 4 bases and J by 2 bases, with 15 bases between. The CDR3 has 15 residues. CDR1 is KGHSH, CDR2 LQKENI, per germline. The CDR3, as DNA: TGTGCCAGCTCACGAGGCCTTCAGGGCACCTACGAGCAGTACTTC. It translates to CASSRGLQGTYEQYF.

The chain recombines TRBV7-2 with TRBJ1-2; D not certain. This CDR3 comprises 13 residues. Trimming stripped 0 bases from V and 6 bases from J, with 8 bases between. The V gene's germline CDR1 is SGHTA and CDR2 FQGNSA. CDR3 sequence reads: CASSLAPRNGYTF. In nucleotides, the CDR3 is TGTGCCAGCAGCTTAGCGCCCAGGAATGGCTACACCTTC.

This clone turned up a few times. J is TRBJ1-6 and V is TRBV6-5, with 9 positions matching TRBD1. This CDR3 is 14 amino acids long. Trimming at V came to 5 bases and at J to 7 bases, leaving 3 bases not matched to a gene. The germline V gene encodes CDR1 MNHEY and CDR2 SVGAGI. The CDR3 nucleotides read TGTGCCAGCAGTGACGGGACAGGGAATTCACCCCTCCACTTT. This translates into CASSDGTGNSPLHF.

The V gene is TRBV5-5, the J gene TRBJ2-1; D tentatively fits TRBD1 or TRBD2 (6 bases each). The CDR3 has 13 amino acids. Germline CDR1 and CDR2: SGHKS and YYEKEE (reference sequence). Trimming cost V 4 bases and J 7 bases, with 12 bases left between them. CDR3 sequence reads: CASSPGARNEQFF. The CDR3 DNA sequence: TGTGCCAGCAGCCCGGGGGCCCGAAATGAGCAGTTCTTC.

V usage is TRBV7-9 and J usage is TRBJ2-2; D gene ambiguous. With 2 bases removed from V and 1 base from J, the gap between germline ends came to 5 bases. CDR3 length: 14 amino acids. CDR1 is SEHNR, CDR2 FQNEAQ, per germline (reference sequence). CDR3 sequence: CASSLRQNTGELFF. CDR3 DNA: TGTGCCAGCAGCTTACGACAGAACACCGGGGAGCTGTTTTTT.

This clone was recorded once. This chain connects TRBV12-5 to TRBJ1-5; tentative D call: TRBD1 (5 bases). V lost 2 bases and J lost 4, with 12 bases in between. The germline V gene encodes CDR1 LGHNT and CDR2 FRNRAP. The CDR3 totals 15 residues. The CDR3 DNA reads TGTGCTAGTGGTTTGTTTTCGGCAGGGAATCAGCCCCAGCATTTT. Translation: CASGLFSAGNQPQHF.

V usage is TRBV7-9 and J usage is TRBJ2-1; the match to TRBD2 covers 14 bases. Per the germline V gene, CDR1 is SEHNR and CDR2 is FQNEAQ (reference sequence). The CDR3 is made up of 17 amino acids. V lost 7 bases and J lost 4; bases outside the gene matches: 9. In nucleotides, the CDR3 is TGTGCCAGCACTTTACCACGGACTAGCGGGGGGTACAATGAGCAGTTCTTC. It encodes CASTLPRTSGGYNEQFF.

The genes are TRBV5-4 and TRBJ1-2; TRBD1 matches at 9 bases. J lost 0 bases, V lost 0 bases, and 9 bases had no gene match. The germline gives CDR1 SGHNT, CDR2 YYREEE (reference sequence). This CDR3 comprises 18 residues. CDR3 amino acids: CASSLGGGQGASNYGYTF. The CDR3 nucleotides are TGTGCCAGCAGCTTGGGGGGGGGACAGGGCGCCTCTAACTATGGCTACACCTTC.

The chain recombines TRBV9 with TRBJ1-6; D gene ambiguous. The CDR3 covers 13 residues. V dropped 2 bases and J dropped 10 bases, with 10 bases sitting between them. Germline CDR1 reads SGDLS; CDR2 reads YYNGEE. As DNA, the CDR3 is TGTGCCAGCAGCGTGAACTGGGAATCACCCCTCCACTTT. As protein: CASSVNWESPLHF. Combining the CDR3 with reference TRBV9 and TRBJ1-6 gives the whole variable domain DSGVTQTPKHLITATGQRVTLRCSPRSGDLSVYWYQQSLDQGLQFLIQYYNGEERAKGNILERFSAQQFPDLHSELNLSSLELGDSALYFCASSVNWESPLHFGNGTRLTVT.

CDR3 in amino acids: CASSFDSQLYNEQFF. In nucleotides, the CDR3 is TGTGCCAGTTCTTTTGACTCCCAGCTTTACAATGAGCAGTTCTTC. The genes are TRBV19 and TRBJ2-1, with D hard to call. The CDR3 has 15 residues. Per germline, CDR1 LNHDA and CDR2 SQIVND (reference sequence). Trimming left V 8 bases short and J 4 bases short, with 18 bases between.

The V gene is TRBV7-2, the J gene TRBJ1-1, with TRBD1 as a possible D gene (6 bases). V lost 1 base to trimming and J lost 4 bases, with 16 bases between them. Per germline, CDR1 SGHTA and CDR2 FQGNSA. The CDR3 loop spans 16 amino acids. The CDR3: CASSLGGALRGTEAFF. The CDR3 region has the DNA TGTGCCAGCAGCTTAGGGGGGGCGCTTCGGGGCACTGAAGCTTTCTTT.